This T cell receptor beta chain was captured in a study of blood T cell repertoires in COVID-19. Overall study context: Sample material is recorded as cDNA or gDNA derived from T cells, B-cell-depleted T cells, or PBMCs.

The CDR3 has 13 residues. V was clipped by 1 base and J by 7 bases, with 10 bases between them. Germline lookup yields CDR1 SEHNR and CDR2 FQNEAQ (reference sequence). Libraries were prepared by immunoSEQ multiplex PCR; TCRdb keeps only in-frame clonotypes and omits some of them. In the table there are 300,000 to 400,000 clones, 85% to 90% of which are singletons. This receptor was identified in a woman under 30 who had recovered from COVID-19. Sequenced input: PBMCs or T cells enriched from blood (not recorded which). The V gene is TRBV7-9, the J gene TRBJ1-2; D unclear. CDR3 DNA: TGTGCCAGCAGCTTAGTTGGAGTTCCTGGCTACACCTTC. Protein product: CASSLVGVPGYTF. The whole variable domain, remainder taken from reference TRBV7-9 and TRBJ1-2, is DTGVSQNPRHKITKRGQNVTFRCDPISEHNRLYWYRQTLGQGPEFLTYFQNEAQLEKSRLLSDRFSAERPKGSFSTLEIQRTEQGDSAMYLCASSLVGVPGYTFGSGTRLTVV.